This entry is about one T cell receptor (beta chain). The antigen is not known. When replicate PCRs were run on sorted subsets, they used about 220 ng DNA, approximately 27,000 T cell genomes. TCRdb's copy holds only in-frame clones and misses some; the assay was immunoSEQ multiplex PCR. This table holds a few million clones, just over 90% found once. This sample was included in a study of shared clonotypes between healthy human individuals. Only Caucasian adults living in Nashville, Tennessee made up the donor group. V shed 5 bases and J shed 7 bases, with 18 bases lying between them. This CDR3 is built from 14 residues. Study outcomes and limitations: Clonotype sharing across several donors was observed for approximately 5% of naive CD4 clonotypes.

The clonotype originates from a man younger than 35 in good health. The source material was naive CD4+ T cells sorted from blood. The subset was: CD45RA+ positively selected. The chain recombines TRBV23-1 with TRBJ2-7; TRBD2 is a possible D gene (6 bases). TRBV23-1 is an open reading frame, and its role is uncertain. Written as DNA, the CDR3 is TGCGCCAGCAGTTCGCGGGATCGGACTGAAGAGCAGTACTTC. Amino acids: CASSSRDRTEEQYF.